These 6 T cell receptor beta chains share one sample of origin, sequenced in a study of T-cell memory formation after mild COVID-19. From the 5' RACE reads, TCRdb called clonotypes with MiXCR, one entry per CDR3 protein. Here the sample spans roughly 86,000 distinct CDR3 sequences, approximately 13% being singletons. The source material was PBMCs or a T cell subset sorted from them (not recorded which). Receptor source: an adult woman who had mild COVID-19 (a few samples of this study predate the infection). Cell type and time point are not known.

The CDR3 DNA follows: TGTGCCAGCAGCACGACTAGGGTTTCTAGTCAAGAGACCCAGTACTTC. Amino acid sequence: CASSTTRVSSQETQYF. The chain recombines TRBV7-8 with TRBJ2-5; possibly TRBD2 for D (6 bases). The CDR3 runs 16 residues. The germline gives CDR1 SGHVS, CDR2 FQNEAQ. Trimming stripped 5 bases from V and 2 bases from J, with 18 bases between.

This clonotype was seen only a few times. The chain recombines TRBV5-1 with TRBJ2-3, with 10 positions matching TRBD2. This CDR3 spans 16 amino acids. The germline CDR1 and CDR2 sequences are SGHRS and YFSETQ. The V and J ends lost 0 bases and 6 bases, in that order; junction bases with no gene match: 7. CDR3 region: CASSLEAGGPGDTQYF. The CDR3 DNA sequence: TGCGCCAGCAGCTTGGAAGCGGGGGGGCCGGGGGATACGCAGTATTTT.

The rearrangement joins TRBV18 to TRBJ1-1, with 10 positions matching TRBD1. The CDR3 has 13 residues. V dropped 8 bases and J dropped 5; count of bases not matched to a gene: 5. Germline assignment: CDR1 KGHSH and CDR2 LQKENI. CDR3 residues: CASEGQGVTEAFF. For the CDR3, the DNA is TGTGCCAGCGAAGGACAGGGGGTTACTGAAGCTTTCTTT.

The sample holds a few counts of this clonotype. V and J are TRBV27 and TRBJ2-5; maybe TRBD2 (5 bases). This CDR3 has 14 residues. Deletions cut 9 bases from V and 5 bases from J, with 19 bases between. From germline, CDR1 is MNHEY and CDR2 SMNVEV (reference sequence). CDR3 DNA sequence: TGTGCCAGTTCCCCTTCGCTAGCTCGGGAGACCCAGTACTTC. Encoded protein: CASSPSLARETQYF.

The chain has TRBV24-1 and TRBJ2-1; a weak D match, TRBD2 (6 bases). This CDR3 region has 16 residues. Trimming left V 1 base short and J 5 bases short, with 14 bases between. Germline V gives CDR1 KGHDR, CDR2 SFDVKD. In DNA, the CDR3 is TGTGCCACCAGTGATTTTGGAGGGACCGGGGACAATGAGCAGTTCTTC. Translation: CATSDFGGTGDNEQFF.

There are a few counts of this clonotype. The chain links TRBV24-1 to TRBJ2-7; maybe TRBD2 (5 bases). Deletions cut 3 bases from V and 3 bases from J, with 14 bases between. CDR1 is KGHDR, CDR2 SFDVKD, per germline. This CDR3 contains 15 residues. The CDR3 here is CATSDPLTGFYEQYF. In nucleotides, the CDR3 is TGTGCCACCAGTGATCCGCTGACGGGATTCTACGAGCAGTACTTC.